The 20 T cell receptor beta chains in this list originate from one sample, sequenced in a study of T cell responses to AZD1222 COVID-19 vaccine. Using immunoSEQ multiplex PCR, the repertoire was profiled, and TCRdb retains in-frame clones only, with some absent. The data contain around 120,000 clones, over 75% of them singletons. Here the sequenced sample was peripheral blood, taken on day 0 of MenACWY control vaccination. The receptors were sampled from an adult in good health.

This rearrangement joins TRBV6-2 or TRBV6-3 to TRBJ2-4; D tentatively reads TRBD1 or TRBD2 (5 bases each). CDR1 is MNHEY and CDR2 is SVGEGT in the germline V gene. The CDR3 consists of 19 residues. V was cut by 3 bases and J by 9 bases, with 30 bases left in between. The CDR3 DNA follows: TGTGCCAGCAGTTATCCCTCTTCGGGGCTAGCAGTGGCCCGTACCATTCAGTACTTC. Residues: CASSYPSSGLAVARTIQYF.

The chain recombines TRBV5-6 with TRBJ2-5, with D perhaps matching TRBD1 (5 bases). V was clipped by 4 bases and J by 2 bases, with 18 bases between them. The CDR3 is made up of 16 amino acids. Per germline, CDR1 SGHDT and CDR2 YYEEEE. CDR3 in DNA: TGTGCCAGCAGCCTCCAGGGTGAGGCAGTTCAAGAGACCCAGTACTTC. Residues: CASSLQGEAVQETQYF. Variable domain in full (rest from reference TRBV5-6 and TRBJ2-5): DAGVTQSPTHLIKTRGQQVTLRCSPKSGHDTVSWYQQALGQGPQFIFQYYEEEERQRGNFPDRFSGHQFPNYSSELNVNALLLGDSALYLCASSLQGEAVQETQYFGPGTRLLVL.

Only a few counts were recorded for this clone. This sequence joins TRBV7-2 and TRBJ1-5; 10 bases align to TRBD1. The CDR3 has 15 amino acids. The V gene end was trimmed by 2 bases and the J gene end by 6 bases; junction bases not matched to a gene: 4. Germline V gene lookup returns CDR1 SGHTA and CDR2 FQGNSA. The CDR3 is CASSLPGTGVQPQHF. The CDR3 nucleotides are TGTGCCAGCAGCTTACCCGGGACAGGGGTTCAGCCCCAGCATTTT.

This chain joins TRBV18 and TRBJ1-1; D unresolved. There are 15 residues in the CDR3. V was pared by 0 bases and J by 1 base, with 9 bases between. The germline V gene encodes CDR1 KGHSH and CDR2 LQKENI. CDR3 nucleotides: TGTGCCAGCTCACCACCCTGGGAGGCGAACACTGAAGCTTTCTTT. It specifies CASSPPWEANTEAFF.

This clone appeared a few times. The chain employs TRBV6-4 and TRBJ1-6; D gene ambiguous. Between the trimmed V and J ends, which lost 6 bases and 7 bases, there was a span of 10 bases. CDR1 and CDR2 (germline): MRHNA, SNTAGT. CDR3 length: 13 residues. CDR3 nucleotide sequence: TGTGCCAGCAGCCTAAACGAGAATTCACCCCTCCACTTT. Its translation: CASSLNENSPLHF.

The chain couples TRBV2 to TRBJ2-7, with D hard to call. Trimming removed 7 bases from V and 6 bases from J, with 22 bases in between. CDR3 size: 15 residues. Germline V gene sequence: CDR1 SNHLY, CDR2 FYNNEI. The CDR3 spells CASNQMWVNDREQYF. CDR3 nucleotide sequence: TGTGCCAGCAACCAAATGTGGGTAAACGACCGCGAGCAGTACTTC.

The genes are TRBV18 and TRBJ2-5; D perhaps matches TRBD2 (6 bases). The length of the CDR3 is 14 residues. Trimming removed 3 bases from V and 6 bases from J, with 14 bases in between. The germline gives CDR1 KGHSH, CDR2 LQKENI. CDR3 loop: CASSPEGPRQTQYF. The CDR3 DNA is TGTGCCAGCTCACCGGAGGGACCTCGGCAGACCCAGTACTTC.

This chain connects TRBV18 to TRBJ1-1; a weak D match, TRBD1 (5 bases). This CDR3 has 12 amino acids. CDR1 and CDR2 (germline): KGHSH, LQKENI. Trimming removed 2 bases from V and 7 bases from J, with 8 bases in between. The CDR3 protein is CASSPDRSEAFF. Here the CDR3 DNA reads TGTGCCAGCTCACCAGACAGAAGTGAAGCTTTCTTT.

This clone has more than one count but fewer than ten. This chain connects TRBV18 to TRBJ2-2; TRBD1 matches at 10 bases. Trimming took 2 bases from V and 3 from J; bases not matched to a gene: 3. Germline values: CDR1 KGHSH, CDR2 LQKENI. There are 16 residues in the CDR3. The CDR3 DNA reads TGTGCCAGCTCACCAGGGACAGGGGCGGACACCGGGGAGCTGTTTTTT. Amino acid sequence: CASSPGTGADTGELFF. The variable domain in full, with the rest retrieved from reference TRBV18 and TRBJ2-2, is NAGVMQNPRHLVRRRGQEARLRCSPMKGHSHVYWYRQLPEEGLKFMVYLQKENIIDESGMPKERFSAEFPKEGPSILRIQQVVRGDSAAYFCASSPGTGADTGELFFGEGSRLTVL.

This sequence joins TRBV6-1 and TRBJ2-1, with 12 bases fitting TRBD2. The CDR3 spans 15 residues. After removal of 1 base from V and 6 bases from J, the junction contained 1 base not matched to a gene. The germline CDR1 and CDR2 sequences are MNHNS and SASEGT. The CDR3 DNA is TGTGCCAGCAGTGAAGGGACTAGCGGGGTCAATGAGCAGTTCTTC. It codes for CASSEGTSGVNEQFF.

The chain joins TRBV7-6 to TRBJ2-5; 10 bases map to TRBD2. The V gene end was trimmed by 1 base and the J gene end by 5 bases; junction bases not matched to a gene: 7. Germline V gives CDR1 SGHVS, CDR2 FNYEAQ. This CDR3 is 16 amino acids long. The CDR3 coding sequence is TGTGCCAGCAGCTTAGATCCAGCGGGGGGGCTCGAGACCCAGTACTTC. Protein product: CASSLDPAGGLETQYF.

This chain uses TRBV12-2 with TRBJ2-3; TRBD1, as called in the table, went unchecked against the DNA. TRBV12-2 is a recognized pseudogene. This CDR3 spans 18 amino acids. The CDR3 spells CASRTPSGALTSTDTQYF. CDR3 in DNA: TGTGCAAGTCGCACCCCTTCAGGGGCCCTTACAAGCACAGATACGCAGTATTTT.

V usage is TRBV6-2 or TRBV6-3 and J usage is TRBJ2-7; tentative D call: TRBD2 (5 bases). CDR1 and CDR2 from the germline V gene are MNHEY and SVGEGT. The germline V and J ends were trimmed by 5 bases and 0 bases, with 14 bases remaining between them. CDR3 size: 15 residues. CDR3 in amino acids: CASSDGLTYSYEQYF. CDR3 coding DNA: TGTGCCAGCAGTGACGGACTCACGTACTCCTACGAGCAGTACTTC.

This clone occurred once. This chain links TRBV6-5 with TRBJ1-1; TRBD1 aligns across 10 bases. The V gene's germline CDR1 is MNHEY and CDR2 SVGAGI. The ends lost 6 bases at V and 4 bases at J; junction bases unmatched: 2. This CDR3 has 13 residues. CDR3 in amino acids: CASRWTGGTEAFF. CDR3 coding DNA: TGTGCCAGCAGGTGGACAGGGGGCACTGAAGCTTTCTTT.

CDR3 amino acids: CAVGRWGTQPQHF. In DNA form, the CDR3 reads TGTGCAGTGGGTCGTTGGGGAACTCAGCCCCAGCATTTT. V gene TRBV19 combines with J gene TRBJ1-5; unclear D gene. The CDR3 consists of 13 residues. In germline, CDR1 is LNHDA, CDR2 SQIVND (reference sequence).

The chain carries TRBV6-5 and TRBJ1-3; D is possibly TRBD1 (6 bases). V shed 2 bases and J shed 3 bases, with 11 bases lying between them. From germline, CDR1 is MNHEY and CDR2 SVGAGI. The CDR3 runs 15 residues. CDR3 sequence (DNA): TGTGCCAGCAGTTACGGGGGGGCTAATGGAAACACCATATATTTT. Protein product: CASSYGGANGNTIYF.

This chain links TRBV19 with TRBJ1-5; no clear D. V was shortened by 3 bases and J by 0 bases, with 12 bases between the two germline ends. The CDR3 sequence is 16 residues long. The germline V gene encodes CDR1 LNHDA and CDR2 SQIVND (reference sequence). The CDR3 region is CASSMSSGLSNQPQHF. CDR3 sequence (DNA): TGTGCCAGTAGTATGAGTTCTGGACTTAGCAATCAGCCCCAGCATTTT.

CDR3 sequence reads: CASRFATGAANTEAFF. CDR3 DNA sequence: TGTGCCAGTAGATTTGCGACGGGCGCAGCGAACACTGAAGCTTTCTTT. This chain uses TRBV19 with TRBJ1-1; D unresolved. There are 16 residues in the CDR3. Per the germline V gene, CDR1 is LNHDA and CDR2 is SQIVND (reference sequence). The ends were cut back, 6 bases at V and 1 base at J, with 18 bases in the middle.

In this sample, this clone turned up a few times. The chain uses TRBV5-1 and TRBJ2-2; TRBD2 agrees at 8 bases. The CDR3 covers 14 residues. V gave up 10 bases and J gave up 1 base; unmatched junction bases: 6. Germline CDR1 is SGHRS and CDR2 is YFSETQ. The CDR3 protein is CASREGLNTGELFF. CDR3 coding DNA: TGCGCCTCCCGGGAGGGGCTGAACACCGGGGAGCTGTTTTTT.

This clone has just one count. The CDR3 DNA reads TGTGCCAGCAGCTCCGATATGAACACTGAAGCTTTCTTT. Protein product: CASSSDMNTEAFF. The chain combines TRBV5-5 with TRBJ1-1; no clear D. The CDR3 has 13 residues. From germline, CDR1 is SGHKS and CDR2 YYEKEE (reference sequence). V was pared by 3 bases and J by 0 bases, with 6 bases between.